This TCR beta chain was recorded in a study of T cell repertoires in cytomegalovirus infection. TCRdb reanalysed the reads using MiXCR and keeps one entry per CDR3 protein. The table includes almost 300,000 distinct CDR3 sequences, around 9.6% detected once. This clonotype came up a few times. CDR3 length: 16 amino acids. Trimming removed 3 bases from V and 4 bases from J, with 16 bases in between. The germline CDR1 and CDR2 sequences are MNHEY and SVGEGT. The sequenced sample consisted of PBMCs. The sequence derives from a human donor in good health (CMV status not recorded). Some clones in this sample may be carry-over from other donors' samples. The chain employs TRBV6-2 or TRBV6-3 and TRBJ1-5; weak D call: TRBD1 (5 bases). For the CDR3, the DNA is TGTGCCAGCAGTTATAGGGAAGGGGCTTGGAATCAGCCCCAGCATTTT. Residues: CASSYREGAWNQPQHF.